These 9 T cell receptor beta chains originate from one sample sequenced in a study of shared clonotypes between healthy human individuals. The assay was immunoSEQ multiplex PCR, and TCRdb's table has in-frame clones only and misses some. The sample yields around 500,000 clones, approximately 82% seen once. The material sequenced was PBMCs. These receptors all come from a woman between 40 and 55 years old in good health. Some clones in this sample may be carry-over from other donors' samples.

This rearrangement joins TRBV7-3 to TRBJ2-3, with 9 bases lining up with TRBD1. The J segment lost 5 bases and the V segment lost 6 bases, leaving 6 bases of the junction unmatched. Germline V CDR1 and CDR2: SGHTA, FQGTGA. The length of the CDR3 is 14 residues. The CDR3 DNA reads as TGTGCCAGCAGGAGGACAGGGGAGCAAGATACGCAGTATTTT. Residues: CASRRTGEQDTQYF.

This chain joins TRBV18 and TRBJ1-1, with D perhaps matching TRBD1 (5 bases). This CDR3 is 14 amino acids long. Germline CDR1 reads KGHSH; CDR2 reads LQKENI. The ends were cut back, 6 bases at V and 6 bases at J, with 17 bases in the middle. CDR3 loop: CASSWGRSLAEAFF. The CDR3 nucleotides read TGTGCCAGCTCTTGGGGCCGGAGTCTGGCTGAAGCTTTCTTT.

This clone turned up a few times. The CDR3: CAWSGEPGLAGLHAYYNEQFF. The CDR3 region has the DNA TGTGCCTGGAGCGGAGAGCCGGGACTAGCGGGACTCCACGCGTATTACAATGAGCAGTTCTTC. The gene calls are TRBV30 and TRBJ2-1; 13 bases agree with TRBD2. CDR1 GTSNPN and CDR2 SVGIG come from the germline V gene (reference sequence). The CDR3 is 21 residues long. V lost 3 bases, J lost 4 bases, and 21 bases stayed unmatched. The complete variable domain, with remaining parts taken from reference TRBV30 and TRBJ2-1, reads SQTIHQWPATLVQPVGSPLSLECTVEGTSNPNLYWYRQAAGRGLQLLFYSVGIGQISSEVPQNLSASRPQDRQFILSSKKLLLSDSGFYLCAWSGEPGLAGLHAYYNEQFFGPGTRLTVL.

The genes are TRBV4-1 and TRBJ2-7, with 9 bases matching TRBD2. The CDR3 runs to 15 residues. Looked up from germline, CDR1 is MGHRA and CDR2 is YSYEKL. V lost 4 bases, J lost 4 bases, and 8 bases stayed unmatched. Here the CDR3 reads CASSPRGSGSYEQYF. DNA of the CDR3: TGCGCCAGCAGCCCAAGGGGTAGCGGGAGTTACGAGCAGTACTTC.

The V gene is TRBV4-2, the J gene TRBJ2-7; TRBD2 is a possible D gene (6 bases). V was pared by 4 bases and J by 2 bases, with 15 bases between. CDR3 size: 15 residues. Germline loops: CDR1 LGHNA, CDR2 YNFKEQ. The CDR3 bases are TGTGCCAGCAGCCCCCGGAGCGGGCAGACCTACGAGCAGTACTTC. Translating gives CASSPRSGQTYEQYF.

The chain combines TRBV7-9 with TRBJ1-1; D ambiguous. V was cut by 1 base and J by 3 bases, with 15 bases left in between. Germline loops: CDR1 SEHNR, CDR2 FQNEAQ (reference sequence). The CDR3 contains 16 residues. The CDR3 spells CASSLVALGNHTEAFF. CDR3 DNA: TGTGCCAGCAGCTTAGTCGCTCTGGGGAATCACACTGAAGCTTTCTTT.

The chain employs TRBV5-1 and TRBJ2-7; D is uncertain. CDR1 and CDR2 (germline): SGHRS, YFSETQ. The V gene lost 0 bases and the J gene lost 0 bases, with 10 bases spanning the gap. CDR3 size: 15 residues. Here the CDR3 DNA reads TGCGCCAGCAGCTTGGTTAGGTACGGCTCCTACGAGCAGTACTTC. It encodes CASSLVRYGSYEQYF.

V is TRBV28 and J is TRBJ2-3; possible D gene TRBD2, 7 bases. Trimming removed 3 bases from V and 4 bases from J, with 11 bases in between. The CDR3 totals 14 residues. The germline V gene encodes CDR1 MDHEN and CDR2 SYDVKM. The CDR3: CASSLGGRSDTQYF. CDR3 in DNA: TGTGCCAGCAGTTTGGGGGGGCGATCAGATACGCAGTATTTT.

This rearrangement joins TRBV10-2 to TRBJ1-4, with D maybe TRBD1 (5 bases). Looked up from germline, CDR1 is WSHSY and CDR2 is SAAADI. Trimming shortened V by 8 bases and J by 6 bases, and 16 bases separated the two germline ends. This CDR3 is built from 14 residues. DNA for the CDR3: TGCGCCAGCTTCGCGGCAGCGGGGGATGAAAAACTGTTTTTT. This codes for CASFAAAGDEKLFF.